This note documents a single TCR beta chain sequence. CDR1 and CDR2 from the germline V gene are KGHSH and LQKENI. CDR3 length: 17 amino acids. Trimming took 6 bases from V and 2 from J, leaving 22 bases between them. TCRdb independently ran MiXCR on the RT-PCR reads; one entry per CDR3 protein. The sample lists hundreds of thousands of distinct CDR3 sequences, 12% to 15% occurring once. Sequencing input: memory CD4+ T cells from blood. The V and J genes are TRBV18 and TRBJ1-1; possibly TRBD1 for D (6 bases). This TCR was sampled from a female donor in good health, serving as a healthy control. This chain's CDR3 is CASSLGGRGQLNTEAFF. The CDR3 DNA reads TGTGCCAGCTCCCTAGGGGGGCGCGGCCAACTAAACACTGAAGCTTTCTTT.